This T cell receptor beta chain derives from a study of shared clonotypes between healthy human individuals. On the study more broadly: For every donor, three CD4 naive, three CD4 memory, two CD8 naive and one CD8 memory plates were used.

Negatively enriched CD4+ T cells were divided by CD45RA into naive and memory. The sorted-subset replicate PCRs were given approximately 190 ng DNA, which is approximately 30,000 T cell genomes. Repertoires were generated with immunoSEQ multiplex PCR, while TCRdb's copy carries only in-frame clones and drops some. The data show about 2 million clones, over 85% seen once. Germline V gene sequence: CDR1 MNHEY, CDR2 SVGAGI. V lost 0 bases to trimming and J lost 12 bases, with 12 bases between them. This CDR3 has 14 residues. The J gene is TRBJ1-6, the V gene TRBV6-5; D not certain. The source of this sequence is a man between 18 and 29 years old in good health. The sample comprised naive CD4+ T cells sorted from blood. Subset noted: CD45RA+ positively selected. The CDR3 here is CASSYSLQSLPLHF. CDR3 bases: TGTGCCAGCAGTTACTCGCTACAGTCTCTACCCCTCCACTTT.